The 11 T cell receptor beta chains listed next were all sequenced from one sample in a study of regulatory T cells in long-lasting Graves disease. Noted time point: persistent/refractory GD, antithyroid drugs over 5 years with positive TRAb. Scientists built the TCR library using RNA that was extracted from PBMCs. Arm-PCR of CDR3 regions and iRepertoire HTBI primers were used to build TCR beta libraries. In TCRdb, the multiplex PCR reads were re-called with MiXCR into one record per CDR3 protein. The sample holds roughly 500,000 distinct CDR3 sequences, roughly 20% seen once. The sample consisted of peripheral blood mononuclear cells (PBMCs), taken when the disease was refractory, from a patient treated with antithyroid drugs. The receptors come from a female donor with Graves disease.

The V and J genes are TRBV6-1 and TRBJ2-7; D possibly corresponds to TRBD2 (5 bases). V lost 6 bases and J lost 0, with 12 bases in between. CDR3 length: 14 residues. Germline V CDR1 and CDR2: MNHNS, SASEGT. Here the CDR3 reads CASRGLGSSYEQYF. The CDR3, as DNA: TGTGCCAGCAGAGGACTTGGAAGCTCCTACGAGCAGTACTTC.

This clonotype was recorded at least ten times. The rearrangement joins TRBV12-3 or TRBV12-4 to TRBJ1-3; D is unresolved. This CDR3 has 14 amino acids. Trimming shortened V by 6 bases and J by 0 bases, and 9 bases separated the two germline ends. CDR3 coding DNA: TGTGCCAGCAGCGTGCCCCACTCTGGAAACACCATATATTTT. This encodes CASSVPHSGNTIYF.

This clonotype showed up just a few times. This chain uses TRBV20-1 with TRBJ2-7; unclear D gene. This CDR3 has 11 residues. The V gene lost 7 bases and the J gene lost 9 bases, with 16 bases spanning the gap. Germline V CDR1 and CDR2: DFQATT, SNEGSKA (reference sequence). The CDR3 loop reads CSVVRPAGQYF. The CDR3 DNA reads as TGCAGTGTTGTACGTCCGGCTGGGCAGTACTTC.

This clonotype was seen more than once but under ten times. The rearrangement links TRBV7-2 to TRBJ1-5; 9 nucleotides align to TRBD1. This CDR3 has 15 amino acids. Germline assignment: CDR1 SGHTA and CDR2 FQGNSA. V dropped 5 bases and J dropped 6; count of bases not matched to a gene: 8. The CDR3 is CASSQDRGMGQPQHF. For the CDR3, the DNA is TGTGCCAGCAGCCAGGACAGGGGAATGGGTCAGCCCCAGCATTTT. Looking up the rest from reference TRBV7-2 and TRBJ1-5 gives the full variable domain: GAGVSQSPSNKVTEKGKDVELRCDPISGHTALYWYRQSLGQGLEFLIYFQGNSAPDKSGLPSDRFSAERTGGSVSTLTIQRTQQEDSAVYLCASSQDRGMGQPQHFGDGTRLSIL.

This clonotype was counted at least ten times. One junction end disagrees with the germline gene, perhaps due to a read error. The chain joins TRBV15 to TRBJ1-5, with D perhaps TRBD1 (5 bases). In germline, CDR1 is LNHNV, CDR2 YYDKDF (reference sequence). The CDR3 spans 13 residues. The CDR3 protein is CATSRDPLGPSLF. The DNA for the CDR3 is TGTGCCACCAGCAGAGACCCTCTGGGACCTTCTCTTTTT.

This clonotype was seen many times. The chain is built from TRBV2 and TRBJ2-5, with D maybe TRBD1 (6 bases). Germline CDR1 and CDR2: SNHLY and FYNNEI. This CDR3 has 15 amino acids. V dropped 2 bases and J dropped 5 bases, with 15 bases sitting between them. CDR3 loop: CASSESNRVGETQYF. The CDR3 DNA follows: TGTGCCAGCAGTGAAAGTAACAGGGTAGGGGAGACCCAGTACTTC.

The genes are TRBV7-9 and TRBJ2-5; D is undetermined. Trimming removed 5 bases at V and 5 bases at J, with 9 bases between. This CDR3 has 12 residues. Germline V gene sequence: CDR1 SEHNR, CDR2 FQNEAQ (reference sequence). CDR3 amino acids: CASSLEYETQYF. The CDR3 bases are TGTGCCAGCAGCCTAGAGTATGAGACCCAGTACTTC.

There are many counts of this clonotype. The chain joins TRBV6-5 to TRBJ2-7; D possibly matches TRBD1 or TRBD2 (5 bases each). CDR1 and CDR2 (germline): MNHEY, SVGAGI. The CDR3 sequence is 16 residues long. V was pared by 1 base and J by 0 bases, with 13 bases between. CDR3 sequence (DNA): TGTGCCAGCAGTTACTGGGTAGGGGACCCCTCCTACGAGCAGTACTTC. It codes for CASSYWVGDPSYEQYF.

The count of this clonotype is one. The V and J genes are TRBV3-1 and TRBJ2-7; 8 nucleotides align to TRBD1. Germline V lookup: CDR1 LGHDT, CDR2 YNNKEL (reference sequence). There are 15 residues in the CDR3. Trimming removed 4 bases from V and 9 bases from J; junction bases left unmatched: 14. The CDR3 region is CASSPGTGFFLGQYF. CDR3 nucleotide sequence: TGTGCCAGCAGCCCCGGGACAGGTTTTTTTCTCGGGCAGTACTTC.

This clonotype was seen ten or more times. The rearrangement links TRBV27 to TRBJ2-7; 10 nucleotides match TRBD1. Germline values: CDR1 MNHEY, CDR2 SMNVEV (reference sequence). The V gene end was trimmed by 6 bases and the J gene end by 1 base; junction bases not matched to a gene: 9. There are 16 residues in the CDR3. This chain's CDR3 is CASRLTGTGVSYEQYF. In DNA, the CDR3 is TGTGCCAGCAGACTCACCGGGACAGGGGTATCCTACGAGCAGTACTTC.

This clonotype appeared many times. V is TRBV9 and J is TRBJ1-1; tentatively, D is TRBD1 (6 bases). The V end was cut by 4 bases, the J end by 4 bases, with 14 bases between. Germline loops: CDR1 SGDLS, CDR2 YYNGEE. This CDR3 region has 14 residues. The CDR3 DNA reads as TGTGCCAGCAGCCCGGGGGTGGGGGCCACTGAAGCTTTCTTT. Its protein is CASSPGVGATEAFF.